The sequence of this TCR beta chain was determined in a study of blood T cell repertoires in COVID-19. About the research overall: Acute and convalescent COVID-19 samples came from the United States, Italy and Spain. Nucleic acid was either cDNA or gDNA, and it came from T cells, B-cell-depleted T cells, or PBMCs.

The table lists this clone with a few counts. Original analysis: Estimated nucleated cell counts came from reference gene primer amplification. Only in-frame clones appear in the TCRdb table, and some are missing; sequencing was by immunoSEQ multiplex PCR. For V, J and clone size, that table is used; D and trimming come from the DNA. The data show 35,000 to 55,000 clones, over 80% seen once. Sequencing used peripheral blood. The receptor's source is a human donor in a cohort sampled during active COVID-19.

The CDR3 nucleotides read TGTGCCAGCTCGGCGGACAGTAGCAATCAGCCCCAGCATTTT. Amino acid sequence: CASSADSSNQPQHF. The gene calls are TRBV18 and TRBJ1-5, with D possibly TRBD1 on 6 matching bases. The CDR3 is made up of 14 amino acids. V was shortened by 6 bases and J by 0 bases, with 9 bases between the two germline ends. Germline V gene sequence: CDR1 KGHSH, CDR2 LQKENI.